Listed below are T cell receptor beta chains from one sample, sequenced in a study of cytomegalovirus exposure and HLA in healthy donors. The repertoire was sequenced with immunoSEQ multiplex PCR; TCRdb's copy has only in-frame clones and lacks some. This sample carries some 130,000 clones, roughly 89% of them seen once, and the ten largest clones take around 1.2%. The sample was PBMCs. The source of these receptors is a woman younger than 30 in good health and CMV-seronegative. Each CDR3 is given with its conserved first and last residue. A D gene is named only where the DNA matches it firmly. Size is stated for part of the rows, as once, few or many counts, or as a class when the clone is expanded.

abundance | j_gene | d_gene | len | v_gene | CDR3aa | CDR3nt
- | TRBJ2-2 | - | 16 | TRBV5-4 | CASSPGYRRSAGELFF | TGTGCCAGCAGCCCTGGGTATCGGAGAAGTGCCGGGGAGCTGTTTTTT
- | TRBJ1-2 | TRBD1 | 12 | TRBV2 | CASGDRGYGYTF | TGTGCCAGCGGGGACAGGGGCTATGGCTACACCTTC
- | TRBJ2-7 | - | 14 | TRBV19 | CASSNVGASYEQYF | TGTGCCAGTAGTAACGTAGGGGCCTCCTACGAGCAGTACTTC
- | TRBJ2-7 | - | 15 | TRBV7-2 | CASSFDRSYAYEQYF | TGTGCCAGCAGCTTCGACAGGTCGTACGCCTACGAGCAGTACTTC
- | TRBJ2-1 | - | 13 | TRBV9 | CASSGLLADEQFF | TGTGCCAGCAGCGGACTACTCGCGGATGAGCAGTTCTTC
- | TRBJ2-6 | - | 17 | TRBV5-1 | CASSLYGEGSGANVLTF | TGCGCCAGCAGCTTGTACGGGGAAGGCTCCGGGGCCAACGTCCTGACTTTC
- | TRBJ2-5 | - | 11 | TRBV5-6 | CASSRRETQYF | TGTGCCAGCAGCCGTCGGGAGACCCAGTACTTC
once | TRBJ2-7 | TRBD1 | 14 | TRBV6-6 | CASSMTGGKYEQYF | TGTGCCAGCAGTATGACAGGGGGCAAGTACGAGCAGTACTTC
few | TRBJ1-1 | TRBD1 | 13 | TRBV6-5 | CASSSSGGTEAFF | TGTGCCAGCAGTTCGTCAGGGGGCACTGAAGCTTTCTTT
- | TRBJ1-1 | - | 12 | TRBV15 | CATSRVPGEAFF | TGTGCCACCAGCAGAGTACCAGGTGAAGCTTTCTTT
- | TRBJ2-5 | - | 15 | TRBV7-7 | CASSWGRTPQETQYF | TGTGCTAGCAGCTGGGGTAGGACTCCCCAAGAGACCCAGTACTTC
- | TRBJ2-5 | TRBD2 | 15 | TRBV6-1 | CASSEQRGFQETQYF | TGTGCCAGCAGTGAACAGCGGGGGTTTCAAGAGACCCAGTACTTC
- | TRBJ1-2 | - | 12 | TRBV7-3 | CASGGGGAGYTF | TGTGCCAGCGGGGGAGGGGGAGCTGGCTACACCTTC
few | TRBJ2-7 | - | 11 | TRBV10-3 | CAAGAAYEQYF | TGTGCCGCCGGAGCGGCCTACGAGCAGTACTTC
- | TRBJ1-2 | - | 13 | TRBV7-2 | CASSLAVNYGYTF | TGTGCCAGCAGCTTAGCCGTGAACTATGGCTACACCTTC
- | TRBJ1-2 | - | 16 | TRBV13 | CASSLVKDRARGGYTF | TGTGCCAGCAGCTTAGTAAAGGACAGAGCCAGAGGAGGCTACACCTTC
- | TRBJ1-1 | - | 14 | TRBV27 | CASSLNNYYTEAFF | TGTGCCAGCAGCCTAAATAATTACTACACTGAAGCTTTCTTT
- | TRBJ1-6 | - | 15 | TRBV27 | CASSFSGSYNSPLHF | TGTGCCAGCAGTTTTTCAGGGTCCTATAATTCACCCCTCCACTTT
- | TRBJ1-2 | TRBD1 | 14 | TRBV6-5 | CASSYSTGLDGYTF | TGTGCCAGCAGTTACTCGACAGGGCTTGATGGCTACACCTTC
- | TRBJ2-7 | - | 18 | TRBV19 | CASSIAPVLGGASYEQYF | TGTGCCAGTAGTATAGCCCCAGTCTTGGGCGGGGCCTCCTACGAGCAGTACTTC
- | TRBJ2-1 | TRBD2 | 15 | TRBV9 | CASSFQRGPYNEQFF | TGTGCCAGCAGCTTCCAGCGGGGGCCCTACAATGAGCAGTTCTTC
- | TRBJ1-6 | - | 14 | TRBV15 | CATSRGTVSSPLHF | TGTGCCACCAGCAGAGGGACAGTCTCCTCACCCCTCCACTTT
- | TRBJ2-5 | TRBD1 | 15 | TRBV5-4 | CASSREVTGKETQYF | TGTGCCAGCAGCCGCGAAGTGACAGGGAAAGAGACCCAGTACTTC
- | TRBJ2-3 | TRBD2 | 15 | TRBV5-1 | CASSLAAGGTDTQYF | TGCGCCAGCAGCTTGGCAGCGGGGGGCACAGATACGCAGTATTTT
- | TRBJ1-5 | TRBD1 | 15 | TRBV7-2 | CASSYQGASNQPQHF | TGTGCCAGCAGCTACCAGGGGGCAAGCAATCAGCCCCAGCATTTT
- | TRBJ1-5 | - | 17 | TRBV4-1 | CASSHPRGGTSNQPQHF | TGCGCCAGCAGCCACCCCCGGGGGGGTACTAGCAATCAGCCCCAGCATTTT
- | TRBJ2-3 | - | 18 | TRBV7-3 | CASSSNGRRGSSTDTQYF | TGTGCCAGCAGCTCCAATGGGCGCAGGGGATCCTCCACAGATACGCAGTATTTT
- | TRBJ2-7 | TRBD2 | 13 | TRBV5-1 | CASSLRGVYEQYF | TGCGCCAGCAGCCTACGGGGGGTCTACGAGCAGTACTTC
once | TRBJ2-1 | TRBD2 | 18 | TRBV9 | CASSDSRTSGESYNEQFF | TGTGCCAGCAGCGACTCGCGGACTAGCGGGGAATCCTACAATGAGCAGTTCTTC
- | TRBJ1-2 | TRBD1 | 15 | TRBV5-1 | CASSSTGAENYGYTF | TGCGCCAGCAGCTCCACAGGGGCCGAGAACTATGGCTACACCTTC
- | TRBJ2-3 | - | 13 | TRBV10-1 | CASSESIQGTQYF | TGCGCCAGCAGTGAGTCGATTCAGGGAACGCAGTATTTT
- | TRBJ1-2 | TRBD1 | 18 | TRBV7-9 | CASSFQGASNLRNYGYTF | TGTGCCAGCAGCTTCCAGGGGGCCTCCAACCTTAGGAACTATGGCTACACCTTC
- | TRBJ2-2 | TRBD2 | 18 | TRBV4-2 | CASSQDLAAGGPSGELFF | TGTGCCAGCAGCCAAGATTTGGCGGCGGGGGGGCCAAGCGGGGAGCTGTTTTTT
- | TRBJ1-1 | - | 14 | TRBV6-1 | CASSEGGSTTEAFF | TGTGCCAGCAGTGAAGGAGGGAGTACCACTGAAGCTTTCTTT
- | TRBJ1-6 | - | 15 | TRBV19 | CASSPDSSYNSPLHF | TGTGCCAGTAGCCCGGACAGCTCCTATAATTCACCCCTCCACTTT
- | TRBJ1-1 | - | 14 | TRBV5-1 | CASSLGGRNTEAFF | TGCGCCAGCAGCTTGGGGGGGCGAAACACTGAAGCTTTCTTT
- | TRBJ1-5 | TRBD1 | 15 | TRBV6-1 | CASTTYRDRNQPQHF | TGTGCCAGCACTACATACCGGGACAGGAATCAGCCCCAGCATTTT
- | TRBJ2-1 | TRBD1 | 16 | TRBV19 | CASSLRTGGSYNEQFF | TGTGCCAGTAGTCTACGGACAGGGGGGTCCTACAATGAGCAGTTCTTC
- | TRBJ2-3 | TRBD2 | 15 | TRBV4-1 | CASSRTSGGVDTQYF | TGCGCCAGCAGCCGGACTAGCGGGGGGGTAGATACGCAGTATTTT
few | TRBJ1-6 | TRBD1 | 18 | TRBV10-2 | CASSDNRGQVGTNSPLHF | TGCGCCAGCAGTGACAACAGGGGGCAAGTTGGAACTAATTCACCCCTCCACTTT
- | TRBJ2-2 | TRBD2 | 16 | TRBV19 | CASTWGLAGNTGELFF | TGTGCCAGTACCTGGGGACTAGCGGGGAACACCGGGGAGCTGTTTTTT
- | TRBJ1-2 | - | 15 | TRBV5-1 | CASSLEVWGSDGYTF | TGCGCCAGCAGCTTGGAGGTTTGGGGCTCGGACGGCTACACCTTC
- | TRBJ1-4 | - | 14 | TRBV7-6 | CASSRTALNEKLFF | TGTGCCAGCAGCCGGACAGCCCTTAATGAAAAACTGTTTTTT
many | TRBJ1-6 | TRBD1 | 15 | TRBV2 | CAIAGTGGYNSPLHF | TGTGCCATCGCCGGGACAGGGGGCTATAATTCACCCCTCCACTTT
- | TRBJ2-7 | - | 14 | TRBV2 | CASSDQGLGYEQYF | TGTGCCAGCAGTGATCAGGGGTTGGGCTACGAGCAGTACTTC
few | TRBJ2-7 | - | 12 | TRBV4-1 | CASSHDTGDQYF | TGCGCCAGCAGCCATGATACAGGTGATCAGTACTTC
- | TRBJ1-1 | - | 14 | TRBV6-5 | CASSYSPRGTEAFF | TGTGCCAGCAGTTACTCCCCTAGGGGCACGGAAGCTTTCTTT
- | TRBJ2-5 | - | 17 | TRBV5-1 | CASSLRGLPPGGETQYF | TGCGCCAGCAGCTTGAGAGGGCTACCGCCCGGGGGAGAGACCCAGTACTTC
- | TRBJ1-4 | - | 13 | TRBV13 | CASSTRDLEKLFF | TGTGCCAGCAGCACCCGGGACTTGGAAAAACTGTTTTTT
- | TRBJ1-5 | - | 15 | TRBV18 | CASSPSTGINQPQHF | TGTGCCAGCTCCCCTTCGACAGGTATCAATCAGCCCCAGCATTTT
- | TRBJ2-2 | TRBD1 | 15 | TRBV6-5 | CASRRQGASTGELFF | TGTGCCAGCAGGCGACAGGGGGCGTCGACCGGGGAGCTGTTTTTT
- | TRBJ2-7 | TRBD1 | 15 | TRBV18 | CASSPGQGGAYEQYF | TGTGCCAGCTCACCCGGACAGGGAGGCGCCTACGAGCAGTACTTC
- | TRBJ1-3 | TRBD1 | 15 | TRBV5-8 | CASSQGTASGNTIYF | TGTGCCAGCAGCCAGGGGACAGCCTCTGGAAACACCATATATTTT
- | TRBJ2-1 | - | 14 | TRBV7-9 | CASSLGSVAAEQFF | TGTGCCAGCAGCTTAGGGTCAGTGGCGGCCGAGCAGTTCTTC
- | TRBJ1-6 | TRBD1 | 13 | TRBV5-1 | CASSPTGYSPLHF | TGCGCCAGCAGCCCGACAGGGTACTCACCCCTCCACTTT